The 17 T cell receptor beta chains below all came from one sample that was sequenced in a study of shared clonotypes between healthy human individuals. Sequencing was performed with immunoSEQ multiplex PCR; in TCRdb, only in-frame clones are kept and a portion is missing. The top ten hold about 0.36% of the sample, which has over 2 million clones, 80% to 95% seen once. The sequenced sample consisted of naive CD4+ T cells from PBMCs. Stated subset: CD45RA+ positively selected. The receptors stem from a man younger than 35 in good health. Some clones in this sample may be carry-over from other donors' samples.

In this sample, this clone turned up once. The rearrangement links TRBV4-1 to TRBJ2-7; no reliable D call. CDR3 size: 15 residues. Trimming pared 0 bases from V and 6 bases from J, leaving 15 bases between. Germline V gene lookup returns CDR1 MGHRA and CDR2 YSYEKL. DNA of the CDR3: TGCGCCAGCAGCCAAGATCAACGGTGGGCACGCGAGCAGTACTTC. Its translation: CASSQDQRWAREQYF.

The table lists this clone with a few counts. The chain carries TRBV19 and TRBJ1-2, with a tentative D call TRBD1 (6 bases). V lost 4 bases and J 2 bases, leaving 8 bases between the germline ends. The germline V gene has CDR1 LNHDA and CDR2 SQIVND (reference sequence). The CDR3 is made up of 13 amino acids. CDR3 region: CASSSGGNYGYTF. The CDR3 DNA follows: TGTGCCAGTAGTAGCGGGGGCAACTATGGCTACACCTTC. The variable domain in full, with the rest retrieved from reference TRBV19 and TRBJ1-2, is DGGITQSPKYLFRKEGQNVTLSCEQNLNHDAMYWYRQDPGQGLRLIYYSQIVNDFQKGDIAEGYSVSREKKESFPLTVTSAQKNPTAFYLCASSSGGNYGYTFGSGTRLTVV.

The chain recombines TRBV18 with TRBJ2-7; TRBD2 matches 8 bases. The CDR3 runs to 15 residues. The germline gives CDR1 KGHSH, CDR2 LQKENI. J was trimmed by 4 bases and V by 2 bases; bases with no gene match: 7. CDR3 bases: TGTGCCAGCTCACCATTGGCGGGGGGAGGGTACGAGCAGTACTTC. Its protein product is CASSPLAGGGYEQYF.

The gene calls are TRBV10-3 and TRBJ2-1; 11 bases match TRBD2. Per the germline V gene, CDR1 is ENHRY and CDR2 is SYGVKD. Trimming cost V 6 bases and J 7 bases; bases outside gene matches: 8. The CDR3 runs to 15 residues. The CDR3 reads CAIRSLAGGPNEQFF. The DNA for the CDR3 is TGTGCCATCAGGAGCCTAGCGGGAGGTCCGAATGAGCAGTTCTTC.

V and J are TRBV28 and TRBJ2-3; TRBD2 agrees at 7 bases. V lost 3 bases and J lost 0; bases outside the gene matches: 9. The CDR3 spans 17 residues. Germline CDR1 and CDR2: MDHEN and SYDVKM. In DNA, the CDR3 is TGTGCCAGCAGTTTTTCCTCCCTAGCGGCTAGCACAGATACGCAGTATTTT. It encodes CASSFSSLAASTDTQYF. Full variable domain (remainder filled in from reference TRBV28 and TRBJ2-3): DVKVTQSSRYLVKRTGEKVFLECVQDMDHENMFWYRQDPGLGLRLIYFSYDVKMKEKGDIPEGYSVSREKKERFSLILESASTNQTSMYLCASSFSSLAASTDTQYFGPGTRLTVL.

As for this clone: The same CDR3 is also encoded by other DNA sequences in this sample. The chain employs TRBV6-5 and TRBJ1-2, with 10 bases identical to TRBD1. CDR1 and CDR2 from the germline V gene are MNHEY and SVGAGI. Unmatched junction bases numbered 5, after V lost 6 bases and J lost 4 bases. The CDR3 runs to 14 residues. The CDR3 DNA reads as TGTGCCAGCAGCTGGGACAGGGGCGGCTATGGCTACACCTTC. Amino acids: CASSWDRGGYGYTF.

The chain links TRBV7-3 to TRBJ2-5; possible D gene TRBD2, 6 bases. The germline V gene encodes CDR1 SGHTA and CDR2 FQGTGA. The CDR3 runs 13 residues. The V and J ends lost 4 bases and 2 bases respectively, with 8 bases between them. This chain's CDR3 is CASSYRGQETQYF. DNA for the CDR3: TGTGCCAGCAGCTACCGGGGGCAAGAGACCCAGTACTTC.

This clone was picked up one time. Within the sample, other DNA sequences also encode this same CDR3. The CDR3 DNA sequence: TGTGCCAGCAGCCCACAGACAGGGGATGAGCAGTACTTC. Amino acid sequence: CASSPQTGDEQYF. The rearrangement uses TRBV7-2 and TRBJ2-7; 8 bases align to TRBD1. V gave up 5 bases and J gave up 7 bases; unmatched junction bases: 7. CDR3 length: 13 amino acids. Per the germline V gene, CDR1 is SGHTA and CDR2 is FQGNSA.

The J gene is TRBJ2-2, the V gene TRBV5-1, with D perhaps TRBD2 (6 bases). This CDR3 has 14 amino acids. Trimming removed 4 bases at V and 1 base at J, with 8 bases between. Germline values: CDR1 SGHRS, CDR2 YFSETQ. The CDR3 region is CASSNSGNTGELFF. The CDR3 nucleotides read TGCGCCAGCAGCAATAGCGGGAACACCGGGGAGCTGTTTTTT.

This chain links TRBV29-1 with TRBJ2-2, with 9 nucleotides matching TRBD2. Germline loops: CDR1 SQVTM, CDR2 ANQGSEA. There are 15 residues in the CDR3. The V segment lost 6 bases and the J segment 7 bases; nucleotides outside the gene matches: 12. The CDR3 loop reads CSVHVSGRNGGELFF. Written as DNA, the CDR3 is TGCAGCGTCCATGTCAGCGGGAGGAACGGCGGGGAGCTGTTTTTT.

The chain combines TRBV7-2 with TRBJ1-5; D is possibly TRBD1 (5 bases). In germline, CDR1 is SGHTA, CDR2 FQGNSA. The CDR3 runs to 16 residues. Trimming left V 1 base short and J 0 bases short, with 10 bases between. This CDR3 reads CASSLVQADSNQPQHF. CDR3 DNA sequence: TGTGCCAGCAGCTTAGTACAGGCAGATAGCAATCAGCCCCAGCATTTT.

This chain connects TRBV15 to TRBJ1-1, with D possibly being TRBD1 (6 bases). CDR1 and CDR2 (germline): LNHNV, YYDKDF (reference sequence). Trimming pared 3 bases from V and 4 bases from J, leaving 12 bases between. The CDR3 covers 14 residues. CDR3 region: CATSSLQGGTEAFF. CDR3 coding DNA: TGTGCCACCAGCAGTCTACAGGGAGGCACTGAAGCTTTCTTT.

This chain joins TRBV19 and TRBJ1-2, with D possibly matching TRBD1 (5 bases). The V end lost 1 base, the J end lost 3 bases, and 12 bases lay between the germline ends. The CDR3 sequence is 15 residues long. Looked up from germline, CDR1 is LNHDA and CDR2 is SQIVND (reference sequence). This chain's CDR3 is CASSIVGRDDYGYTF. DNA of the CDR3: TGTGCCAGTAGTATAGTTGGCAGGGACGACTATGGCTACACCTTC. The whole variable domain, filled in from reference TRBV19 and TRBJ1-2, reads DGGITQSPKYLFRKEGQNVTLSCEQNLNHDAMYWYRQDPGQGLRLIYYSQIVNDFQKGDIAEGYSVSREKKESFPLTVTSAQKNPTAFYLCASSIVGRDDYGYTFGSGTRLTVV.

The J gene is TRBJ1-1, the V gene TRBV28; TRBD1 matches 8 bases. The V gene end was trimmed by 5 bases and the J gene end by 1 base; junction bases not matched to a gene: 6. Germline assignment: CDR1 MDHEN and CDR2 SYDVKM. This CDR3 spans 15 amino acids. CDR3 loop: CASSLLQGGNTEAFF. The DNA for the CDR3 is TGTGCCAGCAGTCTCTTACAGGGGGGGAACACTGAAGCTTTCTTT.

This clone has just one count. The rearrangement uses TRBV2 and TRBJ2-7; a possible D gene is TRBD2 (6 bases). Germline V gives CDR1 SNHLY, CDR2 FYNNEI. Trimming stripped 5 bases from V and 3 bases from J, with 11 bases between. The CDR3 is 13 amino acids. CDR3 in amino acids: CASSPDYYYEQYF. For the CDR3, the DNA is TGTGCCAGCAGTCCGGACTATTACTACGAGCAGTACTTC.

The CDR3 DNA reads as TGTGCCAGCAGTCAACCCCAGACCTACGAGCAGTACTTC. Translating it yields CASSQPQTYEQYF. V gene TRBV28 combines with J gene TRBJ2-7, with D unclear. The CDR3 consists of 13 residues. Looked up from germline, CDR1 is MDHEN and CDR2 is SYDVKM. V lost 5 bases, J lost 2 bases, and 10 bases lay in between.

The CDR3 sequence is CASSSNRGLGANVLTF. For the CDR3, the DNA is TGTGCCAGCAGTTCCAACAGGGGGCTCGGGGCCAACGTCCTGACTTTC. The chain joins TRBV27 to TRBJ2-6, with 9 bases that match TRBD1. With 4 bases clipped from V and 4 bases from J, the junction kept 5 bases outside the gene matches. The CDR3 covers 16 residues. Germline V CDR1 and CDR2: MNHEY, SMNVEV (reference sequence).